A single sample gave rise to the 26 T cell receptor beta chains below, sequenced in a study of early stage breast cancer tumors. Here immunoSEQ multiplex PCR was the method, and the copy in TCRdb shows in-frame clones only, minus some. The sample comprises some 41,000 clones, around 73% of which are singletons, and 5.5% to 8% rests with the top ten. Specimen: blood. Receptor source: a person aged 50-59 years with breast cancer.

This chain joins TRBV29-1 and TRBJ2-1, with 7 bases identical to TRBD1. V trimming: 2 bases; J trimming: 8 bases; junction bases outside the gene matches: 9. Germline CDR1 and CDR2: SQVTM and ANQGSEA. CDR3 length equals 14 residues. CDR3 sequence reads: CSVEPGQPLYEQFF. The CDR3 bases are TGCAGCGTTGAACCGGGACAGCCTTTATATGAGCAGTTCTTC.

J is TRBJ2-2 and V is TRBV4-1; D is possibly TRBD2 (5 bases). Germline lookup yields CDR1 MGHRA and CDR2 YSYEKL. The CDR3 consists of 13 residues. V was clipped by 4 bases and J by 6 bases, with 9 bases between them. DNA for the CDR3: TGCGCCAGCAGCCCAATAGCGCCCGGGGAGCTGTTTTTT. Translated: CASSPIAPGELFF.

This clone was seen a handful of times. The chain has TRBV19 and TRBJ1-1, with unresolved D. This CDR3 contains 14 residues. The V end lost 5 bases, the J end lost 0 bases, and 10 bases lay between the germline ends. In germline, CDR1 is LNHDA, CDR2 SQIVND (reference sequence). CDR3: CASSQTHLNTEAFF. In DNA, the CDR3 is TGTGCCAGTAGTCAGACACACTTGAACACTGAAGCTTTCTTT.

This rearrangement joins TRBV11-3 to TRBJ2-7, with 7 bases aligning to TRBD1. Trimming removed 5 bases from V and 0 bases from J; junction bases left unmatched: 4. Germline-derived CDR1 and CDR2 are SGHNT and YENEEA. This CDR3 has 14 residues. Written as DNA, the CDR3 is TGTGCCAGCAGCAGGGACAGCATCTCCTACGAGCAGTACGTC. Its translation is CASSRDSISYEQYV.

CDR3 amino acids: CASSIERQGSNEQFF. In DNA, the CDR3 is TGTGCCAGTAGTATAGAACGGCAGGGGAGCAATGAGCAGTTCTTC. V is TRBV19 and J is TRBJ2-1, with a weak D call TRBD1 (6 bases). The V and J ends lost 0 bases and 6 bases respectively, with 12 bases between them. From germline, CDR1 is LNHDA and CDR2 SQIVND (reference sequence). This CDR3 spans 15 amino acids.

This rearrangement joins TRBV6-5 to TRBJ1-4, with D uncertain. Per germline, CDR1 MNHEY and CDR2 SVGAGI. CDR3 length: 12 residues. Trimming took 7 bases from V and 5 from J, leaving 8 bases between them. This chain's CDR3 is CASKSGNEKLFF. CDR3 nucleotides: TGTGCCAGCAAGTCGGGAAATGAAAAACTGTTTTTT.

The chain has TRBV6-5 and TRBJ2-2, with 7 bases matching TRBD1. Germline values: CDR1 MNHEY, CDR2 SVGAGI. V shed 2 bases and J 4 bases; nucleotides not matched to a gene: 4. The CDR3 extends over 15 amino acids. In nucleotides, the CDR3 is TGTGCCAGCAGTTACAGACAGGGTGCCACCGGGGAGCTGTTTTTT. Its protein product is CASSYRQGATGELFF.

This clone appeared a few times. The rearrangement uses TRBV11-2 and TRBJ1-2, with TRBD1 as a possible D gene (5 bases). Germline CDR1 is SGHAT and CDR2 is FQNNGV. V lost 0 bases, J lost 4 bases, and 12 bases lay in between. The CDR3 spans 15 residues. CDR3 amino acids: CASSLDPGLRYGYTF. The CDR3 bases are TGTGCCAGCAGCTTAGATCCAGGGCTACGCTATGGCTACACCTTC.

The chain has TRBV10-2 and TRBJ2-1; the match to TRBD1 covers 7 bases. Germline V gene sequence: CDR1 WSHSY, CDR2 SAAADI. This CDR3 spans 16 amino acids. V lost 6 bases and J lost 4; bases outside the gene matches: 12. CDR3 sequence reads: CASSRQGPRLYNEQFF. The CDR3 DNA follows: TGCGCCAGCAGCAGACAGGGCCCCCGCCTATACAATGAGCAGTTCTTC.

CDR3 sequence: CASSFFSGRAGGSTDTQYF. CDR3 nucleotides: TGTGCCAGCAGTTTCTTTAGCGGGAGGGCCGGGGGGAGCACAGATACGCAGTATTTT. This chain links TRBV28 with TRBJ2-3; the match to TRBD2 covers 11 bases. This CDR3 is 19 amino acids long. The germline V gene encodes CDR1 MDHEN and CDR2 SYDVKM. After removal of 3 bases from V and 0 bases from J, the junction contained 11 bases not matched to a gene.

The CDR3 nucleotides are TGTGCCAGCAGCTTGGGATCCGGGACAGCCCGAGAGACCCAGTACTTC. Protein sequence: CASSLGSGTARETQYF. The rearrangement uses TRBV7-8 and TRBJ2-5, with 7 bases fitting TRBD1. This CDR3 region has 16 residues. Per germline, CDR1 SGHVS and CDR2 FQNEAQ. The junction had 11 bases not matched to a gene; V was cut back by 3 bases and J by 4 bases.

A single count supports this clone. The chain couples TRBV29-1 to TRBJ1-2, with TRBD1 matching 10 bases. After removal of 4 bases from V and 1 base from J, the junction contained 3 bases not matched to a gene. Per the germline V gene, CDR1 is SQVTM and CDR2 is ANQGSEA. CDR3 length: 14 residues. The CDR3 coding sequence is TGCAGCGTTGGGGGACAGGGGATTAACTATGGCTACACCTTC. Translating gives CSVGGQGINYGYTF.

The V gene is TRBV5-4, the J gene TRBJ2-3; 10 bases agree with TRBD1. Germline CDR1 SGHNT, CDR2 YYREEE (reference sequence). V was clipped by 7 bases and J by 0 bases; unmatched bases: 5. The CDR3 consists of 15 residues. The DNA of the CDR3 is TGTGCCAGCGCGACAGGGGGCAAGAGCACAGATACGCAGTATTTT. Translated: CASATGGKSTDTQYF.

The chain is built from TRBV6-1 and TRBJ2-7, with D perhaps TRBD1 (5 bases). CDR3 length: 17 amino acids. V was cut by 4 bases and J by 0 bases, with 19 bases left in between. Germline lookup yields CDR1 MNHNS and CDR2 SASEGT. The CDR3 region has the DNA TGTGCCAGCAGTGGCGCAAGTAGGAAGGGGTTCTCCTACGAGCAGTACGTC. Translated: CASSGASRKGFSYEQYV.

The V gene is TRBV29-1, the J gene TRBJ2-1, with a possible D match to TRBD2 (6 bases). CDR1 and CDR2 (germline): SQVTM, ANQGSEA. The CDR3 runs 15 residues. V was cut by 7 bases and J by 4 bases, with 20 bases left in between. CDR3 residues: CSGQRVSGPYNEQFF. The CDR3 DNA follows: TGCAGCGGCCAAAGGGTCAGCGGGCCTTACAATGAGCAGTTCTTC.

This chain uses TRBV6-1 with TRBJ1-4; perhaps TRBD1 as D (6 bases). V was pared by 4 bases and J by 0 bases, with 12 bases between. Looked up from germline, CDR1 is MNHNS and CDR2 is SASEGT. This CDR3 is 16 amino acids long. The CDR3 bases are TGTGCCAGCAGTGTCTCAGGGGCCGCAACTAATGAAAAACTGTTTTTT. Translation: CASSVSGAATNEKLFF.

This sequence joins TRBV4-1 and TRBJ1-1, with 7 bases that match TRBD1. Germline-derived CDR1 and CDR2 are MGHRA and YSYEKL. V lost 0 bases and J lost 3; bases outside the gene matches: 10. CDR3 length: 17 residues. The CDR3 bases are TGCGCCAGCAGCCAAGAATGGCCAACGACAGGGTACACTGAAGCTTTCTTT. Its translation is CASSQEWPTTGYTEAFF.

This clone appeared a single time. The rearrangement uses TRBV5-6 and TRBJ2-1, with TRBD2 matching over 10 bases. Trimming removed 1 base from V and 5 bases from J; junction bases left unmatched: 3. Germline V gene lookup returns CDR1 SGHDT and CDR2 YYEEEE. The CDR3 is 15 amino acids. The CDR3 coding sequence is TGTGCCAGCAGCTTGAGCGGGAGGGCCAACAATGAGCAGTTCTTC. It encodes CASSLSGRANNEQFF.

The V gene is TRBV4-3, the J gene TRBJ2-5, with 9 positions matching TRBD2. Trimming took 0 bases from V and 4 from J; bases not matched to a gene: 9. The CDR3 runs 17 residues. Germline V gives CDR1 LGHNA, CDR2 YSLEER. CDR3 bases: TGCGCCAGCAGCCAAGACCGACTGGCGGGGGGGTTAGAGACCCAGTACTTC. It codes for CASSQDRLAGGLETQYF.

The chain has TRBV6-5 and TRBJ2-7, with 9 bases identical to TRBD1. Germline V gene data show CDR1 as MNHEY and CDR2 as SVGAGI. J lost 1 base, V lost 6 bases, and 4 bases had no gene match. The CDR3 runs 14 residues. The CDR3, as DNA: TGTGCCAGCAGCCCGACAGGGGGGTCCTACGAGCAGTACGTC. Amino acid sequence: CASSPTGGSYEQYV.

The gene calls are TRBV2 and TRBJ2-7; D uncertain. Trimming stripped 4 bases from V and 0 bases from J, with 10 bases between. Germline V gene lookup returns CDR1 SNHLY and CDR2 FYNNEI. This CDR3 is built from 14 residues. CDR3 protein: CASSGGQRSYEQYF. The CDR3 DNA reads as TGTGCCAGCAGTGGCGGTCAGCGCTCCTACGAGCAGTACTTC.

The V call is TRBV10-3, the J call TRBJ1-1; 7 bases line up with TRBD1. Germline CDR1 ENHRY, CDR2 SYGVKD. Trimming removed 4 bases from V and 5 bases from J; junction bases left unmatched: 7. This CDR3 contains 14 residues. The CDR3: CAISATGPKTEAFF. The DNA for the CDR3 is TGTGCCATCAGTGCGACAGGGCCGAAGACTGAAGCTTTCTTT.

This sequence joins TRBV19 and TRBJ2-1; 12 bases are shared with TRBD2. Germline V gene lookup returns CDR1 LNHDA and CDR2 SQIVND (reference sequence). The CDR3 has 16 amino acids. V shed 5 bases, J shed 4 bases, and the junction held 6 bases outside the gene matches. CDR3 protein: CASSPQLAGGYNEQFF. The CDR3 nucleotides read TGTGCCAGTAGTCCGCAACTAGCGGGAGGATACAATGAGCAGTTCTTC.

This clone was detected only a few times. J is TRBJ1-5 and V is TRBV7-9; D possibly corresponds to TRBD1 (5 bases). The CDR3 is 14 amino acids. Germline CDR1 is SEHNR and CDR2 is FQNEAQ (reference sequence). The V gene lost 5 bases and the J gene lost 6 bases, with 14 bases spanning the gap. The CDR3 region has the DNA TGTGCCAGCAGCCCAACGGGGACTGGTCAGCCCCAGCATTTT. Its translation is CASSPTGTGQPQHF.

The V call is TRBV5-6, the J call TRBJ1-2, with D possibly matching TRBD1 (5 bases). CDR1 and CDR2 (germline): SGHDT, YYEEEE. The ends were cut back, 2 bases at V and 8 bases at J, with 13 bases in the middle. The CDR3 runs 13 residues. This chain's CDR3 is CASSFGQGSGYTF. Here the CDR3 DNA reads TGTGCCAGCAGCTTCGGGCAGGGAAGCGGCTACACCTTC. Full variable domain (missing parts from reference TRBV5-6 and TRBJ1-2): DAGVTQSPTHLIKTRGQQVTLRCSPKSGHDTVSWYQQALGQGPQFIFQYYEEEERQRGNFPDRFSGHQFPNYSSELNVNALLLGDSALYLCASSFGQGSGYTFGSGTRLTVV.

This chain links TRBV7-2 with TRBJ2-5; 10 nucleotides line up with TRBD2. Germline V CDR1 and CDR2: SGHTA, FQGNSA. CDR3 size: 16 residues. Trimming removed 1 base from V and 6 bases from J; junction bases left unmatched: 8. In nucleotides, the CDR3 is TGTGCCAGCAGCTTAGAGAAGCGGGGGGGCCCAAAGACCCAGTACTTC. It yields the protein CASSLEKRGGPKTQYF.